Each of the 17 T cell receptor beta chains below was sequenced from the same sample in a study of cytomegalovirus exposure and HLA in healthy donors. PCR amplification relied on 60 Vbeta primers (plus 13 Jbeta primers). Sequencing used immunoSEQ multiplex PCR; TCRdb keeps in-frame clones, though not all of them. The table has some 90,000 clones, approximately 74% seen once. The sample was PBMCs. These TCRs come from a female donor in good health and CMV-seropositive.

The gene calls are TRBV6-5 and TRBJ2-7; the D is unclear. CDR3 length: 11 amino acids. The germline V gene encodes CDR1 MNHEY and CDR2 SVGAGI. Trimming pared 6 bases from V and 3 bases from J, leaving 6 bases between. CDR3 region: CASRGSYEQYF. The CDR3 nucleotides are TGTGCCAGCAGGGGCAGCTACGAGCAGTACTTC.

The CDR3 spells CASSPRQGAYNEQFF. The DNA for the CDR3 is TGTGCCAGCTCACCACGGCAGGGGGCCTACAATGAGCAGTTCTTC. The V gene is TRBV18, the J gene TRBJ2-1; TRBD1 agrees at 7 bases. Germline CDR1 is KGHSH and CDR2 is LQKENI. V shed 1 base and J 2 bases; nucleotides not matched to a gene: 2. The CDR3 consists of 15 residues.

V usage is TRBV30 and J usage is TRBJ2-1; D call uncertain. CDR3 length: 17 amino acids. Germline CDR1 GTSNPN, CDR2 SVGIG (reference sequence). V lost 0 bases, J lost 0 bases, and 15 bases lay in between. The CDR3 protein is CAWSVENGRSSYNEQFF. The CDR3 DNA reads as TGTGCCTGGAGTGTAGAAAACGGAAGGAGCTCCTACAATGAGCAGTTCTTC.

The CDR3 loop is CASSQDRGTGSYEQYF. CDR3 coding DNA: TGCGCCAGCAGCCAAGATAGGGGGACAGGGTCTTACGAGCAGTACTTC. This sequence joins TRBV4-3 and TRBJ2-7; 9 bases match TRBD1. Germline CDR1 and CDR2: LGHNA and YSLEER. Unmatched junction bases numbered 7, after V lost 0 bases and J lost 4 bases. CDR3 length: 16 amino acids.

The CDR3: CASSVGWLPMDNQETQYF. The CDR3 coding sequence is TGTGCCAGCAGCGTAGGCTGGTTGCCAATGGACAACCAAGAGACCCAGTACTTC. The rearrangement joins TRBV9 to TRBJ2-5; D is possibly TRBD1 (5 bases). The length of the CDR3 is 18 residues. V was pared by 0 bases and J by 0 bases, with 18 bases between. Germline CDR1 is SGDLS and CDR2 is YYNGEE.

The rearrangement links TRBV11-2 to TRBJ1-1; 7 nucleotides match TRBD1. V was pared by 1 base and J by 5 bases, with 4 bases of the junction left unmatched. Germline V lookup: CDR1 SGHAT, CDR2 FQNNGV. This CDR3 is built from 14 residues. The CDR3 DNA follows: TGTGCCAGCAGCTTAGCCAGGGGGAGGACTGAAGCTTTCTTT. Translation gives CASSLARGRTEAFF. The variable domain in full, with the rest retrieved from reference TRBV11-2 and TRBJ1-1, is EAGVAQSPRYKIIEKRQSVAFWCNPISGHATLYWYQQILGQGPKLLIQFQNNGVVDDSQLPKDRFSAERLKGVDSTLKIQPAKLEDSAVYLCASSLARGRTEAFFGQGTRLTVV.

The rearrangement uses TRBV6-5 and TRBJ2-3, with D perhaps TRBD2 (6 bases). Deletions cut 6 bases from V and 1 base from J, with 11 bases between. The CDR3 covers 14 residues. Germline V CDR1 and CDR2: MNHEY, SVGAGI. The DNA of the CDR3 is TGTGCCAGCAGAGGGCGGGGTGGCACAGATACGCAGTATTTT. This gives the protein CASRGRGGTDTQYF.

The chain employs TRBV9 and TRBJ1-1; 8 nucleotides agree with TRBD1. Germline CDR1 and CDR2: SGDLS and YYNGEE. With 0 bases clipped from V and 5 bases from J, the junction kept 6 bases outside the gene matches. The CDR3 is 15 residues long. CDR3 amino acids: CASSVGTGGSTEAFF. Written as DNA, the CDR3 is TGTGCCAGCAGCGTAGGCACAGGGGGTTCGACTGAAGCTTTCTTT.

The V gene is TRBV2, the J gene TRBJ1-1; D uncertain. Germline CDR1 SNHLY, CDR2 FYNNEI. With 0 bases removed from V and 4 bases from J, the gap between germline ends came to 18 bases. This CDR3 is built from 17 residues. The CDR3, as DNA: TGTGCCAGCAGTGAAGCGCCAGGTAAGAGAAGAACCACTGAAGCTTTCTTT. The encoded protein is CASSEAPGKRRTTEAFF.

This chain uses TRBV6-1 with TRBJ2-7; TRBD2 matches at 7 bases. This CDR3 comprises 14 residues. With V trimmed by 7 bases and J by 2 bases, 8 bases remained unmatched. CDR1 and CDR2 (germline): MNHNS, SASEGT. In DNA form, the CDR3 reads TGTGCCAGCAACGGTAGGCTAGCGGCCTACGAGCAGTACTTC. It codes for CASNGRLAAYEQYF.

This rearrangement joins TRBV6-5 to TRBJ1-1, with D unresolved. The CDR3 contains 14 residues. Germline CDR1 reads MNHEY; CDR2 reads SVGAGI. V was trimmed by 6 bases and J by 1 base, leaving 12 bases between them. The CDR3 nucleotides are TGTGCCAGCAGGGGCGCCAGAAGGAACACTGAAGCTTTCTTT. Translation: CASRGARRNTEAFF.

This clone was counted once. The chain links TRBV27 to TRBJ1-5, with D maybe TRBD1 (6 bases). The ends were cut back, 5 bases at V and 2 bases at J, with 13 bases in the middle. Germline loops: CDR1 MNHEY, CDR2 SMNVEV (reference sequence). The CDR3 has 15 amino acids. CDR3: CASSQTGLGNQPQHF. As DNA, the CDR3 is TGTGCCAGCAGTCAAACAGGGTTGGGCAATCAGCCCCAGCATTTT.

This chain uses TRBV7-2 with TRBJ2-1; 10 positions agree with TRBD2. Germline CDR1 SGHTA, CDR2 FQGNSA. The CDR3 length is 15 residues. With V trimmed by 5 bases and J by 7 bases, 8 bases remained unmatched. The CDR3 DNA follows: TGTGCCAGCAGCCTCTTTACTAGCGGGGTTAATGAGCAGTTCTTC. It yields the protein CASSLFTSGVNEQFF.

This chain uses TRBV28 with TRBJ2-7; D is undetermined. V was pared by 6 bases and J by 0 bases, with 6 bases between. Per germline, CDR1 MDHEN and CDR2 SYDVKM. The length of the CDR3 is 12 residues. CDR3 sequence (DNA): TGTGCCAGCAGCCTCGGCTCCTACGAGCAGTACTTC. Translation: CASSLGSYEQYF.

This chain uses TRBV2 with TRBJ2-5, with D hard to call. The CDR3 runs to 14 residues. V was trimmed by 0 bases and J by 6 bases, leaving 11 bases between them. Germline-derived CDR1 and CDR2 are SNHLY and FYNNEI. The CDR3 sequence is CASSEAGQIKTQYF. As DNA, the CDR3 is TGTGCCAGCAGTGAAGCGGGCCAGATCAAGACCCAGTACTTC.

V gene TRBV11-2 combines with J gene TRBJ1-5; D possibly corresponds to TRBD1 (6 bases). The V gene lost 5 bases and the J gene lost 6 bases, with 14 bases spanning the gap. The CDR3 has 14 residues. Germline CDR1 SGHAT, CDR2 FQNNGV. In nucleotides, the CDR3 is TGTGCCAGCAGCCTAGGGGCCAGGGGTCAGCCCCAGCATTTT. It codes for CASSLGARGQPQHF.

Written as DNA, the CDR3 is TGTGCCAGCAGCTACGGACAGGCCAATTCACCCCTCCACTTT. The encoded protein is CASSYGQANSPLHF. The chain carries TRBV7-3 and TRBJ1-6; 7 bases line up with TRBD1. V trimming: 4 bases; J trimming: 7 bases; junction bases outside the gene matches: 4. Germline CDR1 reads SGHTA; CDR2 reads FQGTGA. The CDR3 length is 14 residues.